This passage covers 19 T cell receptor beta chains from one sample sequenced in a study of blood T cell repertoires in COVID-19. The table came from immunoSEQ multiplex PCR; TCRdb's copy has only in-frame clones and leaves some out. This table holds roughly 480,000 clones, roughly 87% found once. Sequencing was carried out using peripheral blood. The receptors shown here come from a man between 18 and 35 years old with COVID-19, enrolled during active disease.

The chain carries TRBV10-2 and TRBJ2-5; weak D call: TRBD2 (7 bases). The CDR3 runs 14 residues. Germline CDR1 reads WSHSY; CDR2 reads SAAADI. Trimming removed 8 bases at V and 4 bases at J, with 17 bases between. The CDR3 bases are TGCGCCAGCCGAGGGGGAGGGCCGGGAGAGACCCAGTACTTC. The encoded protein is CASRGGGPGETQYF.

The rearrangement uses TRBV19 and TRBJ2-5; 14 bases are shared with TRBD2. V gave up 5 bases and J gave up 8 bases; unmatched junction bases: 7. Per the germline V gene, CDR1 is LNHDA and CDR2 is SQIVND (reference sequence). There are 15 residues in the CDR3. The CDR3 protein is CASSVGLAGGSTQYF. The CDR3 region has the DNA TGTGCCAGTAGTGTAGGACTAGCGGGAGGTAGCACCCAGTACTTC.

The chain has TRBV2 and TRBJ2-5; possibly TRBD2 for D (5 bases). The CDR3 loop spans 14 amino acids. Trimming removed 8 bases at V and 5 bases at J, with 18 bases between. The germline CDR1 and CDR2 sequences are SNHLY and FYNNEI. The CDR3 region is CASPILGAPETQYF. CDR3 DNA: TGTGCCAGCCCAATCCTGGGAGCCCCGGAGACCCAGTACTTC.

The chain combines TRBV7-9 with TRBJ2-2, with TRBD2 matching over 8 bases. The CDR3 has 16 amino acids. The germline gives CDR1 SEHNR, CDR2 FQNEAQ (reference sequence). Germline trimming cut 0 bases from V and 7 bases from J; bases unmatched to any gene: 7. CDR3 sequence (DNA): TGTGCCAGCAGCTTAGCCAGCGGGGGAACTGGCGGGGAGCTGTTTTTT. As protein: CASSLASGGTGGELFF.

The chain couples TRBV9 to TRBJ1-2, with 8 positions matching TRBD1. This CDR3 is built from 13 residues. The V and J ends lost 2 bases and 10 bases, in that order; junction bases with no gene match: 7. Germline V CDR1 and CDR2: SGDLS, YYNGEE. CDR3: CASSVGQAPPYTF. As DNA, the CDR3 is TGTGCCAGCAGCGTGGGACAGGCGCCCCCCTACACCTTC. Filled out from reference TRBV9 and TRBJ1-2, the complete variable domain reads DSGVTQTPKHLITATGQRVTLRCSPRSGDLSVYWYQQSLDQGLQFLIQYYNGEERAKGNILERFSAQQFPDLHSELNLSSLELGDSALYFCASSVGQAPPYTFGSGTRLTVV.

The V gene is TRBV10-1, the J gene TRBJ2-5, with 10 bases matching TRBD2. V dropped 7 bases and J dropped 5; count of bases not matched to a gene: 10. The length of the CDR3 is 15 residues. CDR1 is WNHNN and CDR2 is SYGVQD in the germline V gene (reference sequence). The DNA for the CDR3 is TGCGCCAGCACCTCTCCCAAGACTAGCGGGGAGACCCAGTACTTC. Translated, it gives CASTSPKTSGETQYF.

The count of this clone is one. The rearrangement uses TRBV7-9 and TRBJ1-4; no clear D gene. Germline CDR1 is SEHNR and CDR2 is FQNEAQ (reference sequence). V lost 0 bases, J lost 0 bases, and 8 bases lay in between. This CDR3 contains 16 residues. The CDR3 nucleotides are TGTGCCAGCAGCTTAGCCTCGGGGTCAACTAATGAAAAACTGTTTTTT. This sequence encodes CASSLASGSTNEKLFF.

The chain carries TRBV4-1 and TRBJ2-6, with 9 bases fitting TRBD1. Trimming cost V 3 bases and J 2 bases; bases outside gene matches: 8. Germline V CDR1 and CDR2: MGHRA, YSYEKL. The CDR3 covers 18 residues. The CDR3: CASSHPGQGFAGANVLTF. The CDR3 nucleotides read TGCGCCAGCAGCCACCCGGGACAGGGTTTTGCTGGGGCCAACGTCCTGACTTTC.

The CDR3 sequence: CASSWGSSYEQYF. The CDR3 coding sequence is TGTGCCAGCAGTTGGGGCAGCTCGTACGAGCAGTACTTC. The chain links TRBV27 to TRBJ2-7; the D gene is possibly TRBD1 (5 bases). The CDR3 is 13 residues long. V gave up 4 bases and J gave up 4 bases, with 11 bases separating them. Per the germline V gene, CDR1 is MNHEY and CDR2 is SMNVEV (reference sequence).

The CDR3 sequence is CASSEIDRGNEKLFF. As DNA, the CDR3 is TGTGCCAGCAGTGAGATCGACAGGGGGAATGAAAAACTGTTTTTT. V gene TRBV6-1 combines with J gene TRBJ1-4, with TRBD1 matching 9 bases. With V trimmed by 3 bases and J by 5 bases, 4 bases remained unmatched. The germline V gene has CDR1 MNHNS and CDR2 SASEGT. The CDR3 is 15 residues long.

The rearrangement links TRBV7-9 to TRBJ2-4, with 7 bases fitting TRBD1. There are 14 residues in the CDR3. The V gene's germline CDR1 is SEHNR and CDR2 FQNEAQ (reference sequence). Trimming removed 0 bases from V and 5 bases from J; junction bases left unmatched: 1. Here the CDR3 reads CASSLAGGENIQYF. Written as DNA, the CDR3 is TGTGCCAGCAGCTTAGCAGGGGGCGAAAACATTCAGTACTTC. Together with reference TRBV7-9 and TRBJ2-4, the CDR3 gives the full variable domain: DTGVSQNPRHKITKRGQNVTFRCDPISEHNRLYWYRQTLGQGPEFLTYFQNEAQLEKSRLLSDRFSAERPKGSFSTLEIQRTEQGDSAMYLCASSLAGGENIQYFGAGTRLSVL.

This rearrangement joins TRBV7-8 to TRBJ1-5; D gene unclear. V gave up 5 bases and J gave up 2 bases, with 7 bases separating them. Germline V gene data show CDR1 as SGHVS and CDR2 as FQNEAQ. The CDR3 extends over 13 amino acids. The CDR3 sequence: CASSPEGNQPQHF. In DNA form, the CDR3 reads TGTGCCAGCAGCCCAGAAGGCAATCAGCCCCAGCATTTT.

This chain uses TRBV20-1 with TRBJ2-3; 10 nucleotides match TRBD2. V shed 3 bases and J 5 bases; nucleotides not matched to a gene: 5. The CDR3 has 14 residues. Germline V gene sequence: CDR1 DFQATT, CDR2 SNEGSKA (reference sequence). The CDR3 protein is CSASLAGVLDTQYF. Written as DNA, the CDR3 is TGCAGTGCTAGTCTAGCGGGAGTTTTAGATACGCAGTATTTT.

V usage is TRBV7-9 and J usage is TRBJ2-7; weak D call: TRBD1 (5 bases). Trimming removed 5 bases from V and 1 base from J, with 9 bases in between. CDR3 length: 13 residues. The germline CDR1 and CDR2 sequences are SEHNR and FQNEAQ (reference sequence). CDR3 coding DNA: TGTGCCAGCAGCCAGGACATATCCTACGAGCAGTACTTC. Its translation is CASSQDISYEQYF.

The chain employs TRBV29-1 and TRBJ2-1; D ambiguous. Per germline, CDR1 SQVTM and CDR2 ANQGSEA. The CDR3 loop spans 15 amino acids. The germline V and J ends were trimmed by 1 base and 0 bases, with 10 bases remaining between them. This CDR3 reads CSVEGAGSSYNEQFF. CDR3 DNA sequence: TGCAGCGTTGAAGGGGCAGGCAGCTCCTACAATGAGCAGTTCTTC.

This clone was observed a handful of times. The chain is built from TRBV29-1 and TRBJ2-7; 7 bases are a match to TRBD1. This CDR3 has 12 residues. Unmatched junction bases numbered 3, after V lost 5 bases and J lost 2 bases. CDR1 and CDR2 (germline): SQVTM, ANQGSEA. CDR3 DNA: TGCAGCGTTAGGGGACAGACCTACGAGCAGTACTTC. Amino acids: CSVRGQTYEQYF.

This sequence joins TRBV19 and TRBJ1-5; D uncertain. This CDR3 has 12 amino acids. Germline V gives CDR1 LNHDA, CDR2 SQIVND (reference sequence). Trimming shortened V by 6 bases and J by 4 bases, and 7 bases separated the two germline ends. CDR3 nucleotides: TGTGCCAGTAGGCAGGCAAATCAGCCCCAGCATTTT. This encodes CASRQANQPQHF.

The rearrangement uses TRBV29-1 and TRBJ1-2; no reliable D call. Germline V gives CDR1 SQVTM, CDR2 ANQGSEA. V was trimmed by 5 bases and J by 5 bases, leaving 9 bases between them. This CDR3 has 11 residues. The CDR3 spells CSVSPTYGYTF. CDR3 bases: TGCAGCGTTTCCCCGACTTATGGCTACACCTTC.

The rearrangement uses TRBV6-5 and TRBJ1-1; TRBD1 is a possible D gene (5 bases). Germline V lookup: CDR1 MNHEY, CDR2 SVGAGI. There are 13 residues in the CDR3. V lost 5 bases and J 4 bases, leaving 11 bases between the germline ends. The CDR3: CASSPQGFTEAFF. In DNA, the CDR3 is TGTGCCAGCAGTCCGCAGGGATTCACTGAAGCTTTCTTT.